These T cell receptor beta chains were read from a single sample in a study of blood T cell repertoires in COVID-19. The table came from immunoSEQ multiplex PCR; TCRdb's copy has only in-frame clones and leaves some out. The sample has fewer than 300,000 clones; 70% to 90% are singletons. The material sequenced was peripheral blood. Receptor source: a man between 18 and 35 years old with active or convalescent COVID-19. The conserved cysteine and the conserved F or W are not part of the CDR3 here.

CDR3 protein: ASSQDAGFTPAYNEQF
V gene: TRBV4-3

CDR3 protein: ASSSGTGVNTEAF
V gene: TRBV4-1

CDR3 protein: SGNRGSYNEQF
V gene: TRBV29-1

CDR3 protein: ASSIAQGNEKLF
V gene: TRBV19

CDR3 protein: ATLWGGSEAF
V gene: TRBV6-6

CDR3 protein: ASSLDPGETQY
V gene: TRBV5-1

CDR3 protein: ASRENGGRLSYNSPLH
V gene: TRBV6-4

CDR3 protein: ASRTQVPSYEQY
V gene: TRBV6-5

CDR3 protein: ASSRLAGDSSYEQY
V gene: TRBV5-4

CDR3 protein: ASSTGTSGGPPAGNEQF
V gene: TRBV2

CDR3 protein: ASSPNFYEQY
V gene: TRBV9

CDR3 protein: ASFTGVAGELF
V gene: TRBV12-3/TRBV12-4

CDR3 protein: ASSTQGQGNYEQY
V gene: TRBV19

CDR3 protein: ASSYNNSPLH
V gene: TRBV7-9

CDR3 protein: ATSRDRGGKTGELF
V gene: TRBV15

CDR3 protein: ASSRGLASYNEQF
V gene: TRBV13

CDR3 protein: ASSVDSDRVTEAF
V gene: TRBV9

CDR3 protein: AISEATSGVGGEQF
V gene: TRBV10-3

CDR3 protein: ASSDSAGSTDTQY
V gene: TRBV6-4

CDR3 protein: ASSRWDSSNQPQH
V gene: TRBV5-6

CDR3 protein: ASSPDRQSYNEQF
V gene: TRBV7-7

CDR3 protein: ASSLRGDHTGELF
V gene: TRBV6-2/TRBV6-3

CDR3 protein: ASSDTSGGAAIITNTGELF
V gene: TRBV10-1

CDR3 protein: ASSGAGYYGYT
V gene: TRBV27

CDR3 protein: ASSEGGLGSPLH
V gene: TRBV2